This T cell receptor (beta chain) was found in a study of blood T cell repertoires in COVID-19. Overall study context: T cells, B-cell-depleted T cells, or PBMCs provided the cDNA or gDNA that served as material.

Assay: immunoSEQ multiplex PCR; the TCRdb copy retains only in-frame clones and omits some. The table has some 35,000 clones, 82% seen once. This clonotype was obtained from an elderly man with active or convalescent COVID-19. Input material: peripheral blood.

CDR3 residues: CATGTSGYNEQFF. Here the CDR3 DNA reads TGTGCCACCGGGACTAGCGGGTACAATGAGCAGTTCTTC. The V and J genes are TRBV7-9 and TRBJ2-1; TRBD2 aligns across 12 bases. The CDR3 runs to 13 residues. CDR1 and CDR2 (germline): SEHNR, FQNEAQ (reference sequence). With V trimmed by 10 bases and J by 4 bases, 2 bases remained unmatched. Full variable domain (rest looked up from reference TRBV7-9 and TRBJ2-1): DTGVSQNPRHKITKRGQNVTFRCDPISEHNRLYWYRQTLGQGPEFLTYFQNEAQLEKSRLLSDRFSAERPKGSFSTLEIQRTEQGDSAMYLCATGTSGYNEQFFGPGTRLTVL.